The subject of this entry is one TCR beta chain. The data were taken from a study of blood T cell repertoires in COVID-19. Study background: T cells, B-cell-depleted T cells, or PBMCs supplied cDNA or gDNA.

Germline lookup yields CDR1 LNHNV and CDR2 YYDKDF (reference sequence). With 5 bases clipped from V and 0 bases from J, the junction kept 2 bases outside the gene matches. The CDR3 totals 15 residues. Clones were read by immunoSEQ multiplex PCR, and TCRdb kept only the in-frame ones, dropping some. The data hold about 270,000 clones, with approximately 86% observed a single time. The Seattle patients joined while their infection was active and were tracked longitudinally afterward. The sequence was collected from an older woman with COVID-19, enrolled during active disease. Sequencing input: peripheral blood. The chain uses TRBV15 and TRBJ1-2; TRBD1 matches at 11 bases. This CDR3 reads CATSRDRGTNYGYTF. The CDR3 DNA follows: TGTGCCACCAGCCGGGACAGGGGGACTAACTATGGCTACACCTTC.